Reported below is one T cell receptor beta chain. The record originates from a study of long-term antiretroviral therapy in people with HIV. Run at survey level, the immunoSEQ assay was version v3.0. The repertoire was sequenced with immunoSEQ multiplex PCR; TCRdb's copy has only in-frame clones and lacks some. Altogether 20,000 to 25,000 clones are present, 79% being singletons, with the ten largest covering 9% to 10%. The source is a woman between 40 and 50 years old with HIV. The specimen comprised unsorted PBMCs, sampled 1.2 years after starting antiretroviral therapy.

The CDR3 bases are TGCAGCGTTGAAGATGTGGCTAGCGGGGGGTACGAGCAGTACTTC. Translation: CSVEDVASGGYEQYF. The J gene is TRBJ2-7, the V gene TRBV29-1, with TRBD2 matching 11 bases. The CDR3 runs 15 residues. Germline CDR1 SQVTM, CDR2 ANQGSEA. After removal of 0 bases from V and 4 bases from J, the junction contained 5 bases not matched to a gene.